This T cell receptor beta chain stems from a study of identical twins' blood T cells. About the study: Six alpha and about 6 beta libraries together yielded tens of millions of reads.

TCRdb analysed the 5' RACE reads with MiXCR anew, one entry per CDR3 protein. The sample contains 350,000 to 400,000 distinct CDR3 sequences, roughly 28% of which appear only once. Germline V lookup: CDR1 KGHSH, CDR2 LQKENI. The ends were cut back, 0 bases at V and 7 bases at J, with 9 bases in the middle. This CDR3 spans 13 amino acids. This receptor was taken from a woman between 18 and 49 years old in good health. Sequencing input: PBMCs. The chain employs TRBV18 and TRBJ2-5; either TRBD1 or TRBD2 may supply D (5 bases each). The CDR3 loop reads CASSPPRGRTQYF. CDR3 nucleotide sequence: TGTGCCAGCTCACCACCGAGGGGAAGGACCCAGTACTTC.